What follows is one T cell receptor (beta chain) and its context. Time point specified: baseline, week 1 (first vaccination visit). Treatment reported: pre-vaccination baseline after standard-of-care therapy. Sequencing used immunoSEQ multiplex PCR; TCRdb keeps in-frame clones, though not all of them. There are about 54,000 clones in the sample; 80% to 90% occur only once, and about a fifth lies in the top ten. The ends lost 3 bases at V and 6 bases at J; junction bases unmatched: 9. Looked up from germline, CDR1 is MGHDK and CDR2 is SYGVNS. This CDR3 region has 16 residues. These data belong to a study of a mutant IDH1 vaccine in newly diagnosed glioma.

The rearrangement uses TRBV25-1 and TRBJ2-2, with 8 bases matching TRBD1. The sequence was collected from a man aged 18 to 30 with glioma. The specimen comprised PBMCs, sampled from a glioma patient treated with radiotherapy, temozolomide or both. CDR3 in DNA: TGTGCCAGCAGTGAGAAAGAGACAGGGGCACCCGGGGAGCTGTTTTTT. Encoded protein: CASSEKETGAPGELFF. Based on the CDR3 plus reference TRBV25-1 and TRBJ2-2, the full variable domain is EADIYQTPRYLVIGTGKKITLECSQTMGHDKMYWYQQDPGMELHLIHYSYGVNSTEKGDLSSESTVSRIRTEHFPLTLESARPSHTSQYLCASSEKETGAPGELFFGEGSRLTVL.